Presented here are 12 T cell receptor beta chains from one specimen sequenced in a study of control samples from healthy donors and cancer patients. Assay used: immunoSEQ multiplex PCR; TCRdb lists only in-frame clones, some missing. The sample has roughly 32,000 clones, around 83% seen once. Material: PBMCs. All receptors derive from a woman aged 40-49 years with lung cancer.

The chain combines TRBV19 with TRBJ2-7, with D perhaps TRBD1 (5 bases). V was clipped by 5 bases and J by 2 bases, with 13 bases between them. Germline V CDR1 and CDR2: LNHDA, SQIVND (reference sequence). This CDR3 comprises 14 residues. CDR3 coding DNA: TGTGCCAGTAGTTTGGGGCAGTCAACCTACGAGCAGTACTTC. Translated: CASSLGQSTYEQYF.

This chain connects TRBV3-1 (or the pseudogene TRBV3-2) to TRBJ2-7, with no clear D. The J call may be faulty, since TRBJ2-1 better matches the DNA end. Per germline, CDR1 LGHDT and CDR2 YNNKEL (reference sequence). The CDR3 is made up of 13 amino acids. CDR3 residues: CASSQETYNEQFF. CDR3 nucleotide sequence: TGTGCCAGCAGCCAAGAAACCTACAATGAGCAGTTCTTC.

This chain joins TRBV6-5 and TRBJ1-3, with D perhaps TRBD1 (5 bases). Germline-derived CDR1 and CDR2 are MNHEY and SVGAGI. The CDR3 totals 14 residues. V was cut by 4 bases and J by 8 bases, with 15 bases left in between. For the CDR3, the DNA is TGTGCCAGCAGTTCCCCGGGACGACTGGACACCATATATTTT. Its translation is CASSSPGRLDTIYF.

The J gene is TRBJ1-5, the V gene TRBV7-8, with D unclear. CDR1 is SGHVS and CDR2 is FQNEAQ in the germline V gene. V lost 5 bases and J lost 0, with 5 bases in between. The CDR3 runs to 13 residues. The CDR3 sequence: CASSQVSNQPQHF. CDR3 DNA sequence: TGTGCCAGCAGCCAGGTTAGCAATCAGCCCCAGCATTTT.

CDR3 in DNA: TGTGCCAGTACCAGTACCTTGGGGGGGAGAGCAACTAATGAAAAACTGTTTTTT. Translation: CASTSTLGGRATNEKLFF. The rearrangement links TRBV19 to TRBJ1-4; the D gene is possibly TRBD1 (5 bases). The V gene lost 7 bases and the J gene lost 0 bases, with 21 bases spanning the gap. The CDR3 runs 18 residues. Germline V gives CDR1 LNHDA, CDR2 SQIVND (reference sequence).

CDR3 region: CAWSVGGPGNTIYF. The CDR3 DNA reads as TGTGCCTGGAGTGTAGGGGGGCCTGGAAACACCATATATTTT. The chain couples TRBV30 to TRBJ1-3, with a tentative D call TRBD1 (6 bases). The germline V gene has CDR1 GTSNPN and CDR2 SVGIG (reference sequence). The CDR3 sequence is 14 residues long. Trimming stripped 0 bases from V and 2 bases from J, with 8 bases between. The variable domain in full, completed from reference TRBV30 and TRBJ1-3, reads SQTIHQWPATLVQPVGSPLSLECTVEGTSNPNLYWYRQAAGRGLQLLFYSVGIGQISSEVPQNLSASRPQDRQFILSSKKLLLSDSGFYLCAWSVGGPGNTIYFGEGSWLTVV.

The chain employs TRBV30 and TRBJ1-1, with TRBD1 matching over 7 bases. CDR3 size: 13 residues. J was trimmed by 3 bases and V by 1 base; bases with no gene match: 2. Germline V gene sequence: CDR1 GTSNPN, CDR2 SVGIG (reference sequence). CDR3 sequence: CAWSGRGDTEAFF. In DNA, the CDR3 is TGTGCCTGGAGTGGCAGGGGGGACACTGAAGCTTTCTTT.

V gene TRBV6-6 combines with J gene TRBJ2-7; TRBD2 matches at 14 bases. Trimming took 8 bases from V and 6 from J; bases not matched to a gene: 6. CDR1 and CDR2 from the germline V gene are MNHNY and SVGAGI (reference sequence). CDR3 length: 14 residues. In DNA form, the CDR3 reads TGTGCCAGCGAAGGACTAGCGGGGGGCGGCGAGCAGTACTTC. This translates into CASEGLAGGGEQYF.

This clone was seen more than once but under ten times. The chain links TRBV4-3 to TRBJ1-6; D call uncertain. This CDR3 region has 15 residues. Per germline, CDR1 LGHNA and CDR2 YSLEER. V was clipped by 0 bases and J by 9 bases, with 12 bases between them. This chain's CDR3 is CASSQDPHHLSPLHF. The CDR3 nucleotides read TGCGCCAGCAGCCAAGATCCCCACCACCTTTCACCCCTCCACTTT.

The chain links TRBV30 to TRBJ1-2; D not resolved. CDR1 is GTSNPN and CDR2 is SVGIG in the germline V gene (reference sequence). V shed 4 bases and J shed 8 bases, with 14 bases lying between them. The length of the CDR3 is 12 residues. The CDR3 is CAWMTSTGGYTF. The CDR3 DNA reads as TGTGCCTGGATGACCTCGACTGGGGGCTACACCTTC.

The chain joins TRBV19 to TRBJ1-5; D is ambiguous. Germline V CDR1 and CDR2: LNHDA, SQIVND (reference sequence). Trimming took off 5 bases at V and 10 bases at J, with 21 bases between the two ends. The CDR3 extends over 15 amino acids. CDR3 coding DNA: TGTGCCAGTAGTCTCACGGGCCCGCTATTCAAACCCCAGCATTTT. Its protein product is CASSLTGPLFKPQHF.

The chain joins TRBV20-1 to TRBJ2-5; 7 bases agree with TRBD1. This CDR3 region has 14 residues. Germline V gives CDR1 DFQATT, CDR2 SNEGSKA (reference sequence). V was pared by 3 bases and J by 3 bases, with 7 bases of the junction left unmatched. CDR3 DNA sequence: TGCAGTGCTAGTAGGCAGGGGGTCGAAGAGACCCAGTACTTC. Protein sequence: CSASRQGVEETQYF.